A selection of T cell receptor beta chains follows, all from one sample in a study of blood T cell repertoires in COVID-19. The table came from immunoSEQ multiplex PCR; TCRdb's copy has only in-frame clones and leaves some out. The sample holds a few hundred thousand clones; approximately 85% are singletons and the top ten take 1.9%. The sequencing sample was made of PBMCs or T cells enriched from blood (not recorded which). These receptors were obtained from a woman in her forties or fifties who had recovered from COVID-19. CDR3s include the opening cysteine and the closing phenylalanine or tryptophan. Fields, in order: J gene, clone size, V gene, D gene, CDR3 DNA, CDR3 protein. A D gene is named only where the DNA matches it firmly. Part of the rows lack a size; the others show once, few, many or a class for expanded clones.

j_call: TRBJ1-1
clone_size: few
v_call: TRBV27
d_call: TRBD1
cdr3_nt: TGTGCCAGCAGCCGGGACAGGGAAGTGAACACTGAAGCTTTCTTT
cdr3_aa: CASSRDREVNTEAFF

j_call: TRBJ2-3
clone_size: once
v_call: TRBV7-3
d_call: TRBD2
cdr3_nt: TGTGCCAGCAGCGCCGGTAGCGGGAGCCTCAGCACAGATACGCAGTATTTT
cdr3_aa: CASSAGSGSLSTDTQYF

j_call: TRBJ1-1
clone_size: -
v_call: TRBV5-4
d_call: -
cdr3_nt: TGTGCCAGCAGAACGACCGGGGAATGGAACACTGAAGCTTTCTTT
cdr3_aa: CASRTTGEWNTEAFF

j_call: TRBJ1-1
clone_size: -
v_call: TRBV12-3/TRBV12-4
d_call: -
cdr3_nt: TGTGCCAGCAGTATCTTAATGAACACTGAAGCTTTCTTT
cdr3_aa: CASSILMNTEAFF

j_call: TRBJ2-7
clone_size: -
v_call: TRBV5-5
d_call: TRBD1
cdr3_nt: TGTGCCAGCAGCTTATTGTCAGGGGGAATCAACGAGCAGTACTTC
cdr3_aa: CASSLLSGGINEQYF

j_call: TRBJ2-7
clone_size: -
v_call: TRBV6-5
d_call: TRBD2
cdr3_nt: TGTGCCAGCAAACGGGAGGGGACGTGGGAGCAGTACTTC
cdr3_aa: CASKREGTWEQYF

j_call: TRBJ2-3
clone_size: -
v_call: TRBV5-5
d_call: -
cdr3_nt: TGTGCCAGCAGCACACCCCCAGATACGCAGTATTTT
cdr3_aa: CASSTPPDTQYF

j_call: TRBJ2-7
clone_size: -
v_call: TRBV2
d_call: TRBD2
cdr3_nt: TGTGCCAGCAGGTTAGGACTAGCTGGCGAGCAGTACTTC
cdr3_aa: CASRLGLAGEQYF

j_call: TRBJ1-4
clone_size: -
v_call: TRBV7-8
d_call: -
cdr3_nt: TGTGCCAGCAGTCTGGCCAGGGGAACTAATGAAAAACTGTTTTTT
cdr3_aa: CASSLARGTNEKLFF

j_call: TRBJ2-7
clone_size: -
v_call: TRBV9
d_call: -
cdr3_nt: TGTGCCAGCAGCGTAGGAGTTTCCCACGAGCAGTACTTC
cdr3_aa: CASSVGVSHEQYF

j_call: TRBJ2-2
clone_size: -
v_call: TRBV2
d_call: -
cdr3_nt: TGTGCCAGCAGTGAAGCGCGACTAGCCGGGGAGCTGTTTTTT
cdr3_aa: CASSEARLAGELFF

j_call: TRBJ1-4
clone_size: -
v_call: TRBV2
d_call: TRBD1
cdr3_nt: TGTGCCAGCAGGCCGGGACAGGGACTGGGTGAAAAACTGTTTTTT
cdr3_aa: CASRPGQGLGEKLFF

j_call: TRBJ1-3
clone_size: -
v_call: TRBV11-2
d_call: -
cdr3_nt: TGTGCCAGCACCCTCAGGGAAGGAAACACCATATATTTT
cdr3_aa: CASTLREGNTIYF

j_call: TRBJ2-3
clone_size: -
v_call: TRBV4-1
d_call: TRBD2
cdr3_nt: TGCGCCAGCAGCCCAACAACTAGCGGGGTTGATACGCAGTATTTT
cdr3_aa: CASSPTTSGVDTQYF

j_call: TRBJ1-1
clone_size: -
v_call: TRBV11-2
d_call: -
cdr3_nt: TGTGCCAGCAGCTTCTTGGGGGCGGAGACTGAAGCTTTCTTT
cdr3_aa: CASSFLGAETEAFF

j_call: TRBJ2-1
clone_size: -
v_call: TRBV29-1
d_call: -
cdr3_nt: TGCAGCGTTCGGGGGTCGGGACTCCGGGGCGTATTACGGGATGAGCAGTTCTTC
cdr3_aa: CSVRGSGLRGVLRDEQFF

j_call: TRBJ1-1
clone_size: -
v_call: TRBV28
d_call: TRBD1
cdr3_nt: TGTGCCAGCAGGGGGGGACAGGAGGTCGCTGAAGCTTTCTTT
cdr3_aa: CASRGGQEVAEAFF

j_call: TRBJ1-1
clone_size: -
v_call: TRBV3-1/TRBV3-2
d_call: -
cdr3_nt: TGTGCCAGCAGCCTCACAGGCAGGGGGAACACTGAAGCTTTCTTT
cdr3_aa: CASSLTGRGNTEAFF

j_call: TRBJ1-1
clone_size: once
v_call: TRBV3-1/TRBV3-2
d_call: -
cdr3_nt: TGTGCCAGCAGCCAAGTTACTACAATGAACACTGAAGCTTTCTTT
cdr3_aa: CASSQVTTMNTEAFF

j_call: TRBJ2-7
clone_size: -
v_call: TRBV6-5
d_call: -
cdr3_nt: TGTGCCAGCAGTTACTCGCGACAGTCGTTCCACGAGCAGTACTTC
cdr3_aa: CASSYSRQSFHEQYF

j_call: TRBJ2-1
clone_size: few
v_call: TRBV7-8
d_call: -
cdr3_nt: TGTGCCAGCAGCTTAGTTTTTAGTGGTGATGAGCAGTTCTTC
cdr3_aa: CASSLVFSGDEQFF

j_call: TRBJ2-5
clone_size: -
v_call: TRBV2
d_call: TRBD1
cdr3_nt: TGTGCCAGCTCTCAGTTGCGACAGGGCAGGGAGACCCAGTACTTC
cdr3_aa: CASSQLRQGRETQYF

j_call: TRBJ1-4
clone_size: -
v_call: TRBV28
d_call: TRBD1
cdr3_nt: TGTGCCAGTTGCCTCGGGACAGGGGCCAAACTGTTTTTT
cdr3_aa: CASCLGTGAKLFF

j_call: TRBJ1-1
clone_size: -
v_call: TRBV19
d_call: TRBD1
cdr3_nt: TGTGCCAGTAGTATTCAGGGGGGTTCTGAAGCTTTCTTT
cdr3_aa: CASSIQGGSEAFF

j_call: TRBJ2-1
clone_size: -
v_call: TRBV7-9
d_call: -
cdr3_nt: TGTGCCAGCAGCTTAGCCGGACTCCGGGAGCAGTTCTTC
cdr3_aa: CASSLAGLREQFF

j_call: TRBJ1-6
clone_size: -
v_call: TRBV12-3/TRBV12-4
d_call: -
cdr3_nt: TGTGCCAGCAGCTCCGGGTCTGGTTCACCCCTCCACTTT
cdr3_aa: CASSSGSGSPLHF

j_call: TRBJ2-1
clone_size: -
v_call: TRBV11-3
d_call: TRBD2
cdr3_nt: TGTGCCAGCAGCTTAGGATGGGGACTAGCGGGCTATGATGAGCAGTTCTTC
cdr3_aa: CASSLGWGLAGYDEQFF

j_call: TRBJ2-7
clone_size: -
v_call: TRBV2
d_call: -
cdr3_nt: TGTGCCAGCAGTGAAGCGACCCCTATACAACTAGAGGGAGGGTACTTC
cdr3_aa: CASSEATPIQLEGGYF

j_call: TRBJ2-7
clone_size: -
v_call: TRBV28
d_call: -
cdr3_nt: TGTGCCAGCAGTTTAGTGGGGAGCGAGCAGTACTTC
cdr3_aa: CASSLVGSEQYF

j_call: TRBJ2-3
clone_size: -
v_call: TRBV27
d_call: TRBD2
cdr3_nt: TGTGCCAGCGGGGCTAGCGGGAGCACAGATACGCAGTATTTT
cdr3_aa: CASGASGSTDTQYF

j_call: TRBJ2-7
clone_size: -
v_call: TRBV12-3/TRBV12-4
d_call: -
cdr3_nt: TGTGCCAGCAGTTTATCCCGCTACGAGCAGTACTTC
cdr3_aa: CASSLSRYEQYF

j_call: TRBJ2-7
clone_size: -
v_call: TRBV2
d_call: -
cdr3_nt: TGTGCCAGCATTGCCGAGAACTACGAGCAGTACTTC
cdr3_aa: CASIAENYEQYF

j_call: TRBJ1-2
clone_size: once
v_call: TRBV28
d_call: TRBD1
cdr3_nt: TGTGCCAGCAGTTTACTTGGGACAGGGGACTATGGCTACACCTTC
cdr3_aa: CASSLLGTGDYGYTF

j_call: TRBJ2-1
clone_size: once
v_call: TRBV9
d_call: TRBD2
cdr3_nt: TGTGCCAGCAGCGATCGACTAGCGGGAGCTAATGAGCAGTTCTTC
cdr3_aa: CASSDRLAGANEQFF

j_call: TRBJ2-7
clone_size: -
v_call: TRBV28
d_call: -
cdr3_nt: TGTGCCAGCAGTTTATCGGGAGCGGGCCGGTACGAGCAGTACTTC
cdr3_aa: CASSLSGAGRYEQYF

j_call: TRBJ2-3
clone_size: -
v_call: TRBV19
d_call: TRBD2
cdr3_nt: TGTGCCAGTAGTAGCTGGGGACTAGCGGGGAGCACAGATACGCAGTATTTT
cdr3_aa: CASSSWGLAGSTDTQYF

j_call: TRBJ1-4
clone_size: -
v_call: TRBV7-9
d_call: TRBD1
cdr3_nt: TGTGCCAGCAGCTTAGAGGGGGGACAGTTTGGGCTGTTTTTT
cdr3_aa: CASSLEGGQFGLFF

j_call: TRBJ2-1
clone_size: -
v_call: TRBV6-5
d_call: TRBD2
cdr3_nt: TGTGCCAGCAGTTATGGCGGGAGCTACAATGAGCAGTTCTTC
cdr3_aa: CASSYGGSYNEQFF

j_call: TRBJ1-5
clone_size: -
v_call: TRBV25-1
d_call: TRBD1
cdr3_nt: TGTGCCAGCAATACAGGGGCCCATCAGCCCCAGCATTTT
cdr3_aa: CASNTGAHQPQHF

j_call: TRBJ1-2
clone_size: -
v_call: TRBV29-1
d_call: TRBD1
cdr3_nt: TGCAGCGTTGGGGACGGACAGGGCAGCTATGGCTACACCTTC
cdr3_aa: CSVGDGQGSYGYTF